A single sample gave rise to the 22 T cell receptor beta chains below, sequenced in a study of CD8 T cells in ankylosing spondylitis. TCRdb processed the 5' RACE reads anew with MiXCR; each CDR3 protein has one entry. The sample contains a few hundred thousand distinct CDR3 sequences, more than 20% of which appear only once. Sequenced material: blood, either unsorted or a sorted T cell fraction (not recorded which). The source of these receptors is a male donor with ankylosing spondylitis or in good health (not recorded which).

V is TRBV12-3 or TRBV12-4 and J is TRBJ2-7; D might be TRBD1 (5 bases). V was clipped by 1 base and J by 4 bases, with 8 bases between them. The CDR3 contains 13 residues. CDR3 sequence reads: CASSLGRQYEQYF. CDR3 in DNA: TGTGCCAGCAGTTTAGGTCGACAGTACGAGCAGTACTTC.

In this sample, this clonotype turned up many times. V gene TRBV20-1 combines with J gene TRBJ1-1, with TRBD1 as a possible D gene (6 bases). V was shortened by 0 bases and J by 0 bases, with 23 bases between the two germline ends. There are 19 residues in the CDR3. The germline V gene has CDR1 DFQATT and CDR2 SNEGSKA (reference sequence). The CDR3 loop is CSARDTMRWGASMNTEAFF. Here the CDR3 DNA reads TGCAGTGCTAGAGATACAATGAGATGGGGGGCGTCCATGAACACTGAAGCTTTCTTT.

This clonotype was counted once. The chain combines TRBV20-1 with TRBJ2-7; 8 positions agree with TRBD1. CDR1 and CDR2 (germline): DFQATT, SNEGSKA (reference sequence). The CDR3 consists of 18 residues. The CDR3, as DNA: TGCTGTTCTAGAGATCAGCGTCCGGGCAGGGGGCGATCCTACGAGCAGTACTTC. Protein product: CCSRDQRPGRGRSYEQYF.

The chain has TRBV20-1 and TRBJ2-5; D is possibly TRBD2 (5 bases). There are 13 residues in the CDR3. Trimming took off 5 bases at V and 3 bases at J, with 13 bases between the two ends. Germline CDR1 DFQATT, CDR2 SNEGSKA (reference sequence). CDR3 loop: CSASDGIKETQYF. For the CDR3, the DNA is TGCAGTGCTTCGGACGGGATTAAAGAGACCCAGTACTTC.

This chain connects TRBV7-3 to TRBJ1-2; 8 bases match TRBD1. J lost 5 bases, V lost 1 base, and 9 bases had no gene match. From germline, CDR1 is SGHTA and CDR2 FQGTGA. CDR3 size: 16 residues. Here the CDR3 DNA reads TGTGCCAGCAGCTTAAGTCCAGGGGGCTTGCTTTATGGCTACACCTTC. Translating it yields CASSLSPGGLLYGYTF.

This clonotype has a count of ten or more. This chain uses TRBV7-9 with TRBJ1-3; D is ambiguous. V was cut by 2 bases and J by 4 bases, with 12 bases left in between. The CDR3 is 15 amino acids. Germline V lookup: CDR1 SEHNR, CDR2 FQNEAQ (reference sequence). DNA for the CDR3: TGTGCCAGCAGCTTATCAGGCGGTTGGGGAAACACCATATATTTT. It translates to CASSLSGGWGNTIYF.

This clonotype was found a few times. The chain joins TRBV20-1 to TRBJ2-1, with 7 bases identical to TRBD2. V trimming: 3 bases; J trimming: 5 bases; junction bases outside the gene matches: 7. The germline V gene has CDR1 DFQATT and CDR2 SNEGSKA (reference sequence). The CDR3 loop spans 14 amino acids. CDR3 sequence: CSASSRLADNEQFF. The CDR3 DNA is TGCAGTGCTAGCAGTCGCCTAGCGGACAATGAGCAGTTCTTC.

This clonotype was counted at least ten times. The rearrangement uses TRBV6-1 and TRBJ1-4, with D tentatively TRBD1 (6 bases). Trimming left V 8 bases short and J 7 bases short, with 17 bases between. Germline V lookup: CDR1 MNHNS, CDR2 SASEGT. CDR3 length equals 14 residues. CDR3 DNA: TGTGCCAGCCTACTCGGACAGCTGGGTGAAAAACTGTTTTTT. Amino acids: CASLLGQLGEKLFF.

The J gene is TRBJ2-3, the V gene TRBV28, with 10 bases aligning to TRBD2. This CDR3 has 17 residues. V shed 4 bases and J 0 bases; nucleotides not matched to a gene: 7. Germline V CDR1 and CDR2: MDHEN, SYDVKM. The CDR3: CASSSLAGFSSTDTQYF. The CDR3 DNA sequence: TGTGCCAGCAGTTCACTAGCGGGGTTTTCTAGCACAGATACGCAGTATTTT.

This clonotype was counted many times. The CDR3 nucleotides read TGCAGCCCCATTAACGGATTGAACACTGAAGCTTTCTTT. It codes for CSPINGLNTEAFF. The genes are TRBV20-1 and TRBJ1-1; D gene ambiguous. The germline V gene encodes CDR1 DFQATT and CDR2 SNEGSKA (reference sequence). The length of the CDR3 is 13 residues.

The rearrangement links TRBV12-3 or TRBV12-4 to TRBJ2-1; either TRBD1 or TRBD2 may supply D (6 bases each). Trimming cost V 4 bases and J 9 bases, with 16 bases left between them. The CDR3 spans 14 residues. The CDR3 bases are TGTGCCAGCAGTTCGGTGGGGGGCGGTGGTGAGCAGTTCTTC. It is translated as CASSSVGGGGEQFF.

This clonotype came up a few times. The chain recombines TRBV12-3 or TRBV12-4 with TRBJ2-5; 12 nucleotides agree with TRBD2. This CDR3 is built from 15 residues. Unmatched junction bases numbered 4, after V lost 6 bases and J lost 2 bases. The chain's CDR3 is CASRETSGGQETQYF. Here the CDR3 DNA reads TGTGCCAGCAGAGAGACTAGCGGGGGACAAGAGACCCAGTACTTC.

For the CDR3, the DNA is TGCAGTGCTAACCCAGGGAGTCGGGAGACCCAGTACTTC. It encodes CSANPGSRETQYF. The chain uses TRBV20-1 and TRBJ2-5; D might be TRBD1 or TRBD2, each matching 5 bases. The CDR3 is made up of 13 amino acids. The germline V and J ends were trimmed by 4 bases and 5 bases, with 14 bases remaining between them. CDR1 is DFQATT, CDR2 SNEGSKA, per germline (reference sequence).

The chain links TRBV20-1 to TRBJ2-3; D gene ambiguous. Deletions cut 1 base from V and 6 bases from J, with 17 bases between. This CDR3 comprises 15 residues. Germline CDR1 and CDR2: DFQATT and SNEGSKA (reference sequence). CDR3 sequence reads: CSARGVYPRADTQYF. The CDR3 DNA reads as TGCAGTGCTAGAGGCGTCTACCCCCGGGCCGATACGCAGTATTTT.

This clonotype was found many times. In DNA, the CDR3 is TGCAGTGCTAGAGATCATTGGGGAGCCGACAATGAGCAGTTCTTC. This gives the protein CSARDHWGADNEQFF. The J gene is TRBJ2-1, the V gene TRBV20-1, with D possibly being TRBD2 (5 bases). CDR1 is DFQATT and CDR2 is SNEGSKA in the germline V gene (reference sequence). CDR3 length: 15 residues. Trimming pared 0 bases from V and 5 bases from J, leaving 14 bases between.

This rearrangement joins TRBV12-3 or TRBV12-4 to TRBJ2-3; the match to TRBD1 covers 7 bases. The CDR3 spans 13 residues. The junction had 5 bases not matched to a gene; V was cut back by 5 bases and J by 6 bases. CDR3 DNA: TGTGCCAGCAGTGACCTGACAGGGGATACGCAGTATTTT. Protein: CASSDLTGDTQYF.

V and J are TRBV6-5 and TRBJ2-4; D is uncertain. This CDR3 contains 15 residues. Germline V gene lookup returns CDR1 MNHEY and CDR2 SVGAGI. V lost 3 bases and J 0 bases, leaving 9 bases between the germline ends. The CDR3 is CASSYLPLAKNIQYF. CDR3 DNA: TGTGCCAGCAGTTATCTTCCTCTAGCCAAAAACATTCAGTACTTC.

This sequence joins TRBV15 and TRBJ2-1; no firm D call. Germline CDR1 is LNHNV and CDR2 is YYDKDF (reference sequence). The CDR3 is 15 amino acids. V lost 0 bases and J 6 bases, leaving 12 bases between the germline ends. The CDR3 reads CATSRDVGMGNEQFF. As DNA, the CDR3 is TGTGCCACCAGCAGAGATGTTGGAATGGGCAATGAGCAGTTCTTC.

This chain's CDR3 is CAIKGGEETQYF. The CDR3 DNA reads TGTGCCATCAAGGGGGGAGAAGAGACCCAGTACTTC. V usage is TRBV10-3 and J usage is TRBJ2-5; D may be TRBD1 or TRBD2 (6 bases each). Deletions cut 7 bases from V and 3 bases from J, with 9 bases between. CDR1 and CDR2 (germline): ENHRY, SYGVKD. The CDR3 spans 12 residues.

As to this clonotype: At one of its ends the junction is not consistent with the germline gene, which may arise from a read error. The rearrangement uses TRBV20-1 and TRBJ2-5; maybe TRBD2 (5 bases). CDR3 length: 15 amino acids. Germline values: CDR1 DFQATT, CDR2 SNEGSKA (reference sequence). CDR3 bases: TGCAGTGCTAGGCCAGCTGGACTCCAGGAAGAGGCCCAGCACTTC. Encoded protein: CSARPAGLQEEAQHF.

The chain employs TRBV2 and TRBJ1-5; maybe TRBD1 (5 bases). The germline V gene has CDR1 SNHLY and CDR2 FYNNEI. Trimming stripped 5 bases from V and 1 base from J, with 9 bases between. The CDR3 has 14 amino acids. The CDR3 region has the DNA TGTGCCAGCAGTTCCCAGGGAAGCAATCAGCCCCAGCATTTT. This sequence encodes CASSSQGSNQPQHF.

CDR3 sequence reads: CSASGQFPLDEQFF. The CDR3 DNA follows: TGCAGTGCTTCCGGACAGTTCCCGCTCGATGAGCAGTTCTTC. The chain employs TRBV20-1 and TRBJ2-1, with D perhaps matching TRBD1 (6 bases). The CDR3 has 14 residues. Deletions cut 5 bases from V and 8 bases from J, with 19 bases between. Per the germline V gene, CDR1 is DFQATT and CDR2 is SNEGSKA (reference sequence).